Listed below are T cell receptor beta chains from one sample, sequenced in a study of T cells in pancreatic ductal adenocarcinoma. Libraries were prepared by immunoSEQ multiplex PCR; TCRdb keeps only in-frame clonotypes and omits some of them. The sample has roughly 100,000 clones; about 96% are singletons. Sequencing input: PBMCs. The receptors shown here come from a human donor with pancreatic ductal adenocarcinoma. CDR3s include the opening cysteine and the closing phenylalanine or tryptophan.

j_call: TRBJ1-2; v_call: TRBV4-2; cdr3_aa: CASSQDIRGTGWSYGYTF
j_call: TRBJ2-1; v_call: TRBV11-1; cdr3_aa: CASSLQRGGSGRNEQFF
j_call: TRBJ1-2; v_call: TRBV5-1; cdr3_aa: CASTRGVGYGYTF
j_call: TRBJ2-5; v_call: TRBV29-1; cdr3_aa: CSVGGHLQETQYF
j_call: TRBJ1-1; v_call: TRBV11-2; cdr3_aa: CASSRQGAITEAFF
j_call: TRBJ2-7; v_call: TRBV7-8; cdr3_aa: CASSYGTHGEQYF
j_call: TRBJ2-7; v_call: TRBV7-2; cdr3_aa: CASSPYLAGDGYEQYF
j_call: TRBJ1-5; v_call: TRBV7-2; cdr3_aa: CASSSMTGGGQPQHF
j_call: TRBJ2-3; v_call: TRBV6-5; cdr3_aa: CASSLTSGSTDTQYF
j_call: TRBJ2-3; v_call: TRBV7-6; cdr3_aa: CASSLAGADTQYF
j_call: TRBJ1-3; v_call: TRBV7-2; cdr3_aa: CASSLYTGTGNTIYF
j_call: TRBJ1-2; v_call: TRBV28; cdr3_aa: CASSSVPENYGYTF
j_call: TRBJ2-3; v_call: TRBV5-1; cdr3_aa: CASSFGQDTDTQYF
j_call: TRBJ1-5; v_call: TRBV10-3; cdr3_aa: CAISADRGNQPQHF
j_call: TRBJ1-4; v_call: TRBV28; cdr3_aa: CASSLLKGVGEKLFF